A selection of T cell receptor beta chains follows, all from one sample in a study of CD8+CD57+ T cells in acquired aplastic anemia. TCRdb re-derived calls from the reads in MiXCR, one entry per CDR3 protein. In the table there are 160,000 or so distinct CDR3 sequences, around 50% of which are singletons. The sequenced material came from sorted CD4+, CD8+, or CD8+CD57+ T cells (not recorded which) from PBMCs. The receptors originated from a human donor with aplastic anemia. CDR3s leave out the opening cysteine and the closing phenylalanine or tryptophan. D genes are given only for firm matches.

length	D	V	J	CDR3
11	TRBD2	TRBV29-1	TRBJ2-1	SLEGGGVVEQF
14	NA	TRBV7-9	TRBJ2-1	ASSLVGRRVYNEQF
11	NA	TRBV2	TRBJ1-1	ASSVELNTEAF
13	NA	TRBV2	TRBJ1-4	ASSGQGTTNEKLF
11	TRBD2	TRBV10-3	TRBJ2-3	AISESGRETQY
12	NA	TRBV15	TRBJ2-5	ATSRVGREETQY
13	TRBD2	TRBV24-1	TRBJ2-2	ATSDRTRASGELF
11	TRBD2	TRBV12-3/TRBV12-4	TRBJ2-7	ASRLAGGHEQY
15	TRBD2	TRBV7-2	TRBJ2-3	ASSLVRLRGDGDTQY
13	NA	TRBV15	TRBJ1-1	ATSRDRATGTEAF
13	NA	TRBV19	TRBJ1-4	AREVGGAANEKLF
12	NA	TRBV24-1	TRBJ2-3	ATSDPALTDTQY
16	TRBD1	TRBV6-2/TRBV6-3	TRBJ1-2	ASSYQITGGGPNYGYT
13	NA	TRBV28	TRBJ1-5	ASSPPGSGNQPQH
15	TRBD2	TRBV5-4	TRBJ2-7	ASSQLAGGVNSYEQY
13	NA	TRBV6-1	TRBJ1-6	ASSPEVGSNSPLH
11	NA	TRBV5-1	TRBJ2-7	ASSLTSTYEQY
12	TRBD2	TRBV12-3/TRBV12-4	TRBJ2-3	ASSRGTSGDTQY
11	NA	TRBV10-3	TRBJ1-2	ASGEQETYGYT
10	NA	TRBV29-1	TRBJ2-6	SVAGDANVLT
14	NA	TRBV10-3	TRBJ1-2	AIEARITGQYYGYT
12	NA	TRBV5-1	TRBJ2-1	ASSLEPADNEQF
16	NA	TRBV25-1	TRBJ2-3	ASSRTSAGQRNTDTQY
13	NA	TRBV24-1	TRBJ2-1	ATSDSFSSYNEQF
14	TRBD2	TRBV25-1	TRBJ2-7	ASSEPRLAGEGEQY
12	NA	TRBV2	TRBJ2-7	ASCRSAISYEQY
12	TRBD2	TRBV2	TRBJ2-3	ASRRTSVADTQY
11	NA	TRBV9	TRBJ2-1	ASSVELYNEQF
13	NA	TRBV5-4	TRBJ2-3	ASSLGGHDTDTQY
12	NA	TRBV5-8	TRBJ1-2	ASSLGNSAYGYT
12	NA	TRBV9	TRBJ2-3	ASSLGQNQITQY
13	TRBD1	TRBV6-5	TRBJ2-7	ASSYGQGKIHEQY
12	NA	TRBV5-1	TRBJ1-2	ASSTEPRQRQNT
11	NA	TRBV2	TRBJ2-7	ASRRDHPGEQY
11	NA	TRBV3-1	TRBJ1-5	ASSPHRDQPQH
11	NA	TRBV14	TRBJ1-1	ASSHPKGGEAF
13	NA	TRBV6-1	TRBJ1-3	ASSPRTAMGNTIY
11	NA	TRBV3-1	TRBJ1-1	ASSQATGLEAF
11	NA	TRBV20-1	TRBJ1-2	SARVTQGYGYT